The text below deals with one T cell receptor beta chain. The data were taken from a study of blood T cell repertoires in COVID-19. Produced via immunoSEQ multiplex PCR; TCRdb's table is partial and in-frame only. The sample lists 84,000 or so clones; 80% to 90% were seen once. CDR1 is MGHRA and CDR2 is YSYEKL in the germline V gene. CDR3 length: 16 residues. V lost 3 bases, J lost 8 bases, and 8 bases stayed unmatched. Sample: peripheral blood. This receptor was identified in a human donor in a cohort sampled during active COVID-19. This chain joins TRBV4-1 and TRBJ1-4; TRBD1 matches 11 bases. The CDR3 protein is CASSHPGQGAREKLFF. The DNA for the CDR3 is TGCGCCAGCAGCCATCCCGGACAGGGGGCCAGGGAAAAACTGTTTTTT.